This entry lists 13 T cell receptor beta chains sequenced from one sample in a study of OX40 agonist ivuxolimab in advanced cancers. The assay was immunoSEQ multiplex PCR, and TCRdb's table has in-frame clones only and misses some. The sample consists of about 36,000 clones, 88% of them appearing once. Sequenced here: CD4+ or CD8+ T cells sorted from blood, sampled in a trial of the OX40 agonist ivuxolimab. These TCRs come from an adult with an advanced solid tumor such as melanoma, head and neck, liver or kidney cancer.

The chain links TRBV28 to TRBJ2-5; possibly TRBD2 for D (6 bases). The CDR3 consists of 14 residues. V lost 6 bases and J 5 bases, leaving 16 bases between the germline ends. The germline CDR1 and CDR2 sequences are MDHEN and SYDVKM. The CDR3 region has the DNA TGTGCCAGCAGCCCCCATACCGCGGGGGAGACCCAGTACTTC. It yields the protein CASSPHTAGETQYF.

The J gene is TRBJ1-5, the V gene TRBV7-8, with no clear D. Germline V CDR1 and CDR2: SGHVS, FQNEAQ. Trimming left V 5 bases short and J 0 bases short, with 8 bases between. The CDR3 covers 14 residues. DNA for the CDR3: TGTGCCAGCAGCCCTCCTTATAGCAATCAGCCCCAGCATTTT. Translated, it gives CASSPPYSNQPQHF.

This clone showed up just once. The V gene is TRBV7-6, the J gene TRBJ2-3; 8 positions agree with TRBD2. The junction had 4 bases not matched to a gene; V was cut back by 0 bases and J by 8 bases. The germline V gene has CDR1 SGHVS and CDR2 FNYEAQ. This CDR3 has 14 amino acids. CDR3 sequence (DNA): TGTGCCAGCAGCTTAGCCTATAGCGGGACTACGCAGTATTTT. Translated, it gives CASSLAYSGTTQYF.

The gene calls are TRBV6-5 and TRBJ2-1, with a weak D call TRBD1 (6 bases). The CDR3 totals 14 residues. V was cut by 7 bases and J by 8 bases, with 18 bases left in between. Looked up from germline, CDR1 is MNHEY and CDR2 is SVGAGI. This chain's CDR3 is CASTEGVASDEQFF. The CDR3 DNA follows: TGTGCCAGCACCGAGGGGGTCGCGAGCGATGAGCAGTTCTTC.

This chain links TRBV10-3 with TRBJ1-5; a possible D gene is TRBD1 (5 bases). The germline CDR1 and CDR2 sequences are ENHRY and SYGVKD. V lost 0 bases to trimming and J lost 6 bases, with 12 bases between them. This CDR3 region has 15 residues. The CDR3 here is CAISESGGGSQPQHF. The CDR3 DNA reads TGTGCCATCAGTGAGTCCGGGGGGGGTAGTCAGCCCCAGCATTTT.

The V gene is TRBV7-3, the J gene TRBJ2-7; D perhaps matches TRBD1 (5 bases). V lost 8 bases, J lost 3 bases, and 14 bases lay in between. The V gene's germline CDR1 is SGHTA and CDR2 FQGTGA. This CDR3 has 13 residues. For the CDR3, the DNA is TGTGCCAGCCGAGCAGGGATGGGCTACGAGCAGTACTTC. Translating gives CASRAGMGYEQYF. The whole variable domain, remainder taken from reference TRBV7-3 and TRBJ2-7, is GAGVSQTPSNKVTEKGKYVELRCDPISGHTALYWYRQSLGQGPEFLIYFQGTGAADDSGLPNDRFFAVRPEGSVSTLKIQRTERGDSAVYLCASRAGMGYEQYFGPGTRLTVT.

The gene calls are TRBV13 and TRBJ1-3; the D is unclear. The CDR3 runs 14 residues. Per germline, CDR1 PRHDT and CDR2 FYEKMQ (reference sequence). V was pared by 5 bases and J by 3 bases, with 11 bases between. CDR3 sequence (DNA): TGTGCCAGCAGCATGCCGACGGTTGGAAACACCATATATTTT. Translated, it gives CASSMPTVGNTIYF.

The V gene is TRBV5-4, the J gene TRBJ1-6; no reliable D call. CDR1 is SGHNT and CDR2 is YYREEE in the germline V gene (reference sequence). The CDR3 loop spans 13 amino acids. V shed 8 bases and J shed 8 bases, with 14 bases lying between them. This CDR3 is CASGWISDSPLHF. The CDR3 DNA sequence: TGTGCCAGTGGCTGGATATCGGATTCACCCCTCCACTTT.

The chain joins TRBV7-9 to TRBJ1-2; D not certain. The V gene lost 0 bases and the J gene lost 7 bases, with 18 bases spanning the gap. Germline values: CDR1 SEHNR, CDR2 FQNEAQ (reference sequence). The CDR3 loop spans 16 amino acids. The DNA of the CDR3 is TGTGCCAGCAGCTTAGCGGGATATATCAGCGCCGGTGGCTACACCTTC. Translation gives CASSLAGYISAGGYTF.

This chain links TRBV11-3 with TRBJ2-1; D gene unclear. The CDR3 runs to 13 residues. Germline loops: CDR1 SGHNT, CDR2 YENEEA. Trimming cost V 3 bases and J 9 bases, with 12 bases left between them. CDR3 DNA sequence: TGTGCCAGCAGCTTCTTATCGGGCGCTGAGCAGTTCTTC. It yields the protein CASSFLSGAEQFF.

This rearrangement joins TRBV9 to TRBJ2-1; 10 nucleotides line up with TRBD2. Germline trimming cut 2 bases from V and 8 bases from J; bases unmatched to any gene: 19. CDR1 and CDR2 (germline): SGDLS, YYNGEE. The CDR3 extends over 19 amino acids. CDR3 residues: CASSVWGRSPVLAGDEQFF. The DNA of the CDR3 is TGTGCCAGCAGCGTGTGGGGACGGTCACCGGTCCTAGCGGGAGATGAGCAGTTCTTC.

The chain employs TRBV9 and TRBJ2-1, with 10 bases that match TRBD2. Germline trimming cut 3 bases from V and 7 bases from J; bases unmatched to any gene: 4. The CDR3 runs to 14 residues. In germline, CDR1 is SGDLS, CDR2 YYNGEE. This CDR3 is CASSATSGSNEQFF. The CDR3 DNA reads TGTGCCAGCAGCGCGACTAGCGGGTCGAATGAGCAGTTCTTC.

The V gene is TRBV19, the J gene TRBJ1-1, with D possibly matching TRBD1 (5 bases). Germline CDR1 is LNHDA and CDR2 is SQIVND (reference sequence). V lost 5 bases, J lost 5 bases, and 15 bases lay in between. This CDR3 contains 14 residues. CDR3 residues: CASSYQGGRTEAFF. The DNA for the CDR3 is TGTGCCAGTAGTTATCAGGGCGGACGTACTGAAGCTTTCTTT. The complete variable domain, with remaining parts taken from reference TRBV19 and TRBJ1-1, reads DGGITQSPKYLFRKEGQNVTLSCEQNLNHDAMYWYRQDPGQGLRLIYYSQIVNDFQKGDIAEGYSVSREKKESFPLTVTSAQKNPTAFYLCASSYQGGRTEAFFGQGTRLTVV.